Listed below are T cell receptor beta chains from one sample, sequenced in a study of cytomegalovirus exposure and HLA in healthy donors. Measured with immunoSEQ multiplex PCR; TCRdb has only the in-frame clones, and not every one. The sample holds 170,000 or so clones, roughly 80% seen once. The source material was PBMCs. The receptors were gathered from a boy aged 2 to 10 in good health and CMV-seronegative. Each CDR3 is given with its conserved first and last residue. The D gene is left open where the match is weak. Some rows have no size entry. The others give once, few or many, or a class for an expanded clone.

abundance	j_gene	v_gene	d_gene	len	CDR3aa	CDR3nt
once	TRBJ2-2	TRBV2	TRBD2	15	CASSFSGIDTGELFF	TGTGCCAGCAGTTTTAGCGGGATTGACACCGGGGAGCTGTTTTTT
.	TRBJ1-2	TRBV6-1	.	14	CASSEYRQGGGYTF	TGTGCCAGCAGTGAATACAGACAAGGTGGAGGCTACACCTTC
few	TRBJ2-1	TRBV5-1	TRBD1	13	CASSPGQADEQFF	TGCGCCAGCAGCCCGGGACAGGCCGATGAGCAGTTCTTC
.	TRBJ2-1	TRBV5-4	TRBD2	17	CASSLVGRLAEDNEQFF	TGTGCCAGCAGCTTGGTAGGGCGACTAGCGGAAGATAATGAGCAGTTCTTC
.	TRBJ1-1	TRBV2	TRBD1	13	CATLPQGDTEAFF	TGTGCCACCCTACCCCAGGGGGACACTGAAGCTTTCTTT
.	TRBJ2-1	TRBV19	TRBD1	15	CASSFRDRDYNEQFF	TGTGCCAGTAGTTTCCGGGACAGGGATTACAATGAGCAGTTCTTC
.	TRBJ1-1	TRBV4-1	.	17	CASSQDGGAGFGTEAFF	TGCGCCAGCAGCCAAGATGGAGGGGCAGGGTTTGGCACTGAAGCTTTCTTT
.	TRBJ1-5	TRBV5-4	.	15	CASSSWEESNQPQHF	TGTGCCAGCAGCTCCTGGGAGGAGAGCAATCAGCCCCAGCATTTT
.	TRBJ1-3	TRBV30	TRBD1	15	CAWSGQGVRGNTIYF	TGTGCCTGGAGTGGACAGGGGGTTAGGGGAAACACCATATATTTT
.	TRBJ2-1	TRBV27	TRBD1	15	CASRLATGGQNEQFF	TGTGCCAGCAGGCTAGCGACAGGGGGGCAAAATGAGCAGTTCTTC